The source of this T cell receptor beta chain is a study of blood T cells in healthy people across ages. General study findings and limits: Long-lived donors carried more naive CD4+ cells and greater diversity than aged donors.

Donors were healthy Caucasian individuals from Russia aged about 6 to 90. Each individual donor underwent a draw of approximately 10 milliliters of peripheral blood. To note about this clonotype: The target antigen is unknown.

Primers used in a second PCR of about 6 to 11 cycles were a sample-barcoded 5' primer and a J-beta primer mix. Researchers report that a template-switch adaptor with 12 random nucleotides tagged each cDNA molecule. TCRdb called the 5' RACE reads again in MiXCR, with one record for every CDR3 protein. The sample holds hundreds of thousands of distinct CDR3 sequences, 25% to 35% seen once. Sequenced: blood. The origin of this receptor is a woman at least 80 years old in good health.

This CDR3 reads CASSVVGGNYGYTF. CDR3 DNA sequence: TGTGCCAGCAGCGTAGTCGGGGGCAACTATGGCTACACCTTC. This chain links TRBV9 with TRBJ1-2, with TRBD1 as a possible D gene (6 bases). The V end was cut by 0 bases, the J end by 2 bases, with 8 bases between. The CDR3 consists of 14 residues. Germline loops: CDR1 SGDLS, CDR2 YYNGEE. Supplemented by reference TRBV9 and TRBJ1-2, the full variable domain reads DSGVTQTPKHLITATGQRVTLRCSPRSGDLSVYWYQQSLDQGLQFLIQYYNGEERAKGNILERFSAQQFPDLHSELNLSSLELGDSALYFCASSVVGGNYGYTFGSGTRLTVV.